The clone carrying this T cell receptor beta chain was counted only a few times. This entry is derived from a study of blood T cells in healthy people across ages. There are 15 residues in the CDR3. V dropped 5 bases and J dropped 0 bases, with 11 bases sitting between them. Germline V gene lookup returns CDR1 SEHNR and CDR2 FQNEAQ (reference sequence). Primed by a sample-barcoded 5' primer and a J-beta primer mix, a second PCR proceeded for 7 to 11 cycles. TCRdb recomputed calls from the 5' RACE reads with MiXCR, one row per CDR3 protein. Among about 640,000 distinct CDR3 sequences listed, around three fifths were seen once.

Sequenced input: blood. This sequence was found in a man aged 55 to 70 in good health. V gene TRBV7-9 combines with J gene TRBJ2-1, with D uncertain. The CDR3 here is CASSQTITSYNEQFF. DNA for the CDR3: TGTGCCAGCAGCCAAACTATAACCTCCTACAATGAGCAGTTCTTC. The variable domain in full, completed from reference TRBV7-9 and TRBJ2-1, reads DTGVSQNPRHKITKRGQNVTFRCDPISEHNRLYWYRQTLGQGPEFLTYFQNEAQLEKSRLLSDRFSAERPKGSFSTLEIQRTEQGDSAMYLCASSQTITSYNEQFFGPGTRLTVL.